This T cell receptor beta chain is drawn from a study of blood T cell repertoires in COVID-19. Study at large: The United States, Italy and Spain supplied acute and convalescent COVID-19 samples.

Measured with immunoSEQ multiplex PCR; TCRdb has only the in-frame clones, and not every one. The repertoire holds tens of thousands of clones, with around nine tenths as singletons. CDR1 is SGDLS, CDR2 YYNGEE, per germline. J gave up 8 bases and V 4 bases, and 9 bases lay outside the gene matches. This CDR3 region has 14 residues. This clone was detected only a few times. The receptor was derived from a man older than 75 with acute or convalescent COVID-19. V usage is TRBV9 and J usage is TRBJ1-2; 9 bases map to TRBD1. The sequencing sample was made of peripheral blood. The CDR3 here is CASSRWTGEEGYTF. The DNA of the CDR3 is TGTGCCAGCAGCAGATGGACAGGGGAGGAGGGCTACACCTTC.